The 27 T cell receptor beta chains listed next were all sequenced from one sample in a study of T cells in localized non-small cell lung cancer. Profiled with immunoSEQ multiplex PCR; TCRdb holds only in-frame clones, not every one. Here the sample spans 28,000 or so clones, 75% to 95% being singletons. The sequencing used peripheral blood, collected before any cancer treatment. All receptors derive from a female donor aged 60 or older with stage II squamous cell lung carcinoma.

The chain carries TRBV10-3 and TRBJ2-1; TRBD1 aligns across 8 bases. Germline V gene sequence: CDR1 ENHRY, CDR2 SYGVKD. Losses at the gene ends were 8 bases for V and 6 bases for J; bases not matched to a gene: 9. The CDR3 spans 14 residues. As DNA, the CDR3 is TGTGCCATCGCCCAGGGGGCCAAGGTCAATGAGCAGTTCTTC. Protein: CAIAQGAKVNEQFF.

The V gene is TRBV2, the J gene TRBJ2-1; TRBD2 agrees at 8 bases. Trimming took 1 base from V and 4 from J; bases not matched to a gene: 6. Germline V CDR1 and CDR2: SNHLY, FYNNEI. This CDR3 region has 16 residues. The CDR3 spells CASSEVVSGAYNEQFF. The CDR3, as DNA: TGTGCCAGCAGTGAAGTCGTTAGCGGGGCTTACAATGAGCAGTTCTTC.

This clone was detected once. The chain carries TRBV19 and TRBJ2-2, with 7 bases matching TRBD2. This CDR3 contains 14 residues. CDR1 and CDR2 from the germline V gene are LNHDA and SQIVND (reference sequence). With 5 bases clipped from V and 6 bases from J, the junction kept 6 bases outside the gene matches. CDR3 residues: CASSLDGRAGELFF. CDR3 sequence (DNA): TGTGCCAGTAGTCTCGATGGGAGGGCCGGGGAGCTGTTTTTT.

The V call is TRBV5-1, the J call TRBJ2-5, with TRBD1 as a possible D gene (6 bases). V was clipped by 4 bases and J by 1 base, with 14 bases between them. From germline, CDR1 is SGHRS and CDR2 YFSETQ. This CDR3 region has 15 residues. The CDR3 here is CASSEIGQTQETQYF. The CDR3 nucleotides are TGCGCCAGCAGCGAAATAGGACAGACCCAAGAGACCCAGTACTTC.

This chain connects TRBV4-2 to TRBJ1-5, with D possibly TRBD1 on 5 matching bases. The CDR3 has 13 residues. V lost 9 bases to trimming and J lost 0 bases, with 9 bases between them. CDR1 LGHNA and CDR2 YNFKEQ come from the germline V gene. The CDR3 DNA reads as TGTGCCAGGGGGGGGGATAGCAATCAGCCCCAGCATTTT. This gives the protein CARGGDSNQPQHF.

In nucleotides, the CDR3 is TGTGCCAGTAGCCCGGGGACAAGCTCTGGAAACACCATATATTTT. Translated, it gives CASSPGTSSGNTIYF. The chain links TRBV19 to TRBJ1-3, with D possibly being TRBD1 (6 bases). The V gene lost 6 bases and the J gene lost 0 bases, with 12 bases spanning the gap. CDR1 and CDR2 (germline): LNHDA, SQIVND (reference sequence). The CDR3 extends over 15 amino acids.

The rearrangement links TRBV7-9 to TRBJ2-7; 11 positions match TRBD2. The germline CDR1 and CDR2 sequences are SEHNR and FQNEAQ (reference sequence). CDR3 length: 15 residues. Losses at the gene ends were 4 bases for V and 4 bases for J; bases not matched to a gene: 6. For the CDR3, the DNA is TGTGCCAGCAGCTCTAGCGGGGGGCGATCTTACGAGCAGTACTTC. The encoded protein is CASSSSGGRSYEQYF.

This clone occurred a few times. The chain is built from TRBV2 and TRBJ1-2; TRBD1 matches at 8 bases. V was clipped by 5 bases and J by 3 bases; unmatched bases: 5. Germline V gene sequence: CDR1 SNHLY, CDR2 FYNNEI. This CDR3 spans 14 amino acids. DNA of the CDR3: TGTGCCAGCAGTCCCGGGACAGGACACTATGGCTACACCTTC. This translates into CASSPGTGHYGYTF. The full variable domain, completed using reference TRBV2 and TRBJ1-2, is EPEVTQTPSHQVTQMGQEVILRCVPISNHLYFYWYRQILGQKVEFLVSFYNNEISEKSEIFDDQFSVERPDGSNFTLKIRSTKLEDSAMYFCASSPGTGHYGYTFGSGTRLTVV.

The rearrangement joins TRBV5-1 to TRBJ1-2; the D is unclear. The CDR3 is made up of 15 amino acids. Germline V gene lookup returns CDR1 SGHRS and CDR2 YFSETQ. The V end lost 2 bases, the J end lost 3 bases, and 14 bases lay between the germline ends. The CDR3: CASSFGPQRDYGYTF. CDR3 DNA sequence: TGCGCCAGCAGCTTTGGCCCACAGCGGGACTATGGCTACACCTTC.

The rearrangement joins TRBV5-1 to TRBJ2-1; the match to TRBD2 covers 8 bases. Germline CDR1 is SGHRS and CDR2 is YFSETQ. This CDR3 spans 15 amino acids. After removal of 4 bases from V and 4 bases from J, the junction contained 7 bases not matched to a gene. The CDR3 protein is CASSPKAGAYNEQFF. Here the CDR3 DNA reads TGCGCCAGCAGCCCCAAAGCGGGAGCTTACAATGAGCAGTTCTTC.

CDR3 residues: CASSQGSTDTQYF. For the CDR3, the DNA is TGCGCCAGCTCACAGGGGAGCACAGATACGCAGTATTTT. This chain joins TRBV5-1 and TRBJ2-3; TRBD1 matches 7 bases. The germline CDR1 and CDR2 sequences are SGHRS and YFSETQ. The CDR3 is 13 amino acids. The V gene end was trimmed by 7 bases and the J gene end by 0 bases; junction bases not matched to a gene: 2. The variable domain in full, completed from reference TRBV5-1 and TRBJ2-3, reads KAGVTQTPRYLIKTRGQQVTLSCSPISGHRSVSWYQQTPGQGLQFLFEYFSETQRNKGNFPGRFSGRQFSNSRSEMNVSTLELGDSALYLCASSQGSTDTQYFGPGTRLTVL.

This chain uses TRBV27 with TRBJ2-7, with D hard to call. Per the germline V gene, CDR1 is MNHEY and CDR2 is SMNVEV (reference sequence). This CDR3 is 13 amino acids long. Deletions cut 3 bases from V and 2 bases from J, with 8 bases between. CDR3 nucleotides: TGTGCCAGCAGTTTCGGTGAGGCCTACGAGCAGTACTTC. It encodes CASSFGEAYEQYF.

J is TRBJ1-1 and V is TRBV6-5; D is possibly TRBD1 (6 bases). CDR3 length: 13 amino acids. CDR1 is MNHEY, CDR2 SVGAGI, per germline. V gave up 8 bases and J gave up 3 bases, with 13 bases separating them. CDR3 loop: CASQNRAYTEAFF. CDR3 DNA sequence: TGTGCCAGCCAGAACAGGGCTTACACTGAAGCTTTCTTT.

The chain carries TRBV2 and TRBJ2-4; D unresolved. Per the germline V gene, CDR1 is SNHLY and CDR2 is FYNNEI. The CDR3 totals 14 residues. Trimming removed 9 bases from V and 0 bases from J, with 12 bases in between. CDR3 sequence (DNA): TGTGCCAGTTTCGGCACAATAGCCAAAAACATTCAGTACTTC. Encoded protein: CASFGTIAKNIQYF.

The chain has TRBV7-2 and TRBJ1-6, with 9 bases that match TRBD1. With 2 bases clipped from V and 6 bases from J, the junction kept 2 bases outside the gene matches. The CDR3 loop spans 15 amino acids. Germline V gene data show CDR1 as SGHTA and CDR2 as FQGNSA. The CDR3 sequence is CASSLLQGANSPLHF. Here the CDR3 DNA reads TGTGCCAGCAGCTTATTACAGGGGGCTAATTCACCCCTCCACTTT. Variable domain in full (rest from reference TRBV7-2 and TRBJ1-6): GAGVSQSPSNKVTEKGKDVELRCDPISGHTALYWYRQSLGQGLEFLIYFQGNSAPDKSGLPSDRFSAERTGGSVSTLTIQRTQQEDSAVYLCASSLLQGANSPLHFGNGTRLTVT.

The gene calls are TRBV5-6 and TRBJ1-2; no firm D call. CDR1 is SGHDT and CDR2 is YYEEEE in the germline V gene. The CDR3 runs 14 residues. Trimming cost V 3 bases and J 2 bases, with 11 bases left between them. The CDR3 DNA is TGTGCCAGCAGCTCCTGGTTGGCAAACTATGGCTACACCTTC. This translates into CASSSWLANYGYTF.

The gene calls are TRBV5-4 and TRBJ2-1; TRBD2 aligns across 7 bases. The CDR3 totals 16 residues. Trimming cost V 4 bases and J 7 bases; bases outside gene matches: 14. CDR1 SGHNT and CDR2 YYREEE come from the germline V gene (reference sequence). In DNA form, the CDR3 reads TGTGCCAGCAGCGGAAGTCTAGCGGCGGGCTGGAATGAGCAGTTCTTC. Protein: CASSGSLAAGWNEQFF.

The V and J genes are TRBV18 and TRBJ1-1; the D gene is possibly TRBD1 (5 bases). CDR1 and CDR2 (germline): KGHSH, LQKENI. With 4 bases removed from V and 0 bases from J, the gap between germline ends came to 12 bases. This CDR3 has 15 amino acids. CDR3 sequence: CASSLGGVLNTEAFF. In DNA form, the CDR3 reads TGTGCCAGCTCACTGGGGGGGGTTTTGAACACTGAAGCTTTCTTT.

The chain has TRBV6-1 and TRBJ2-1; D perhaps matches TRBD2 (5 bases). V dropped 7 bases and J dropped 3 bases, with 16 bases sitting between them. The CDR3 sequence is 15 residues long. CDR1 is MNHNS and CDR2 is SASEGT in the germline V gene. The CDR3 protein is CASTRGPDGYNEQFF. DNA of the CDR3: TGTGCCAGCACTCGCGGGCCAGACGGCTACAATGAGCAGTTCTTC.

CDR3 sequence (DNA): TGTGCCAGCTCACCCAATCCTAACTATGGCTACACCTTC. Protein sequence: CASSPNPNYGYTF. J is TRBJ1-2 and V is TRBV18, with no clear D. The CDR3 spans 13 residues. V shed 3 bases and J shed 0 bases, with 5 bases lying between them. Germline-derived CDR1 and CDR2 are KGHSH and LQKENI.

V and J are TRBV6-5 and TRBJ1-4, with D unresolved. The CDR3 has 15 amino acids. V lost 2 bases to trimming and J lost 4 bases, with 11 bases between them. Germline V gene sequence: CDR1 MNHEY, CDR2 SVGAGI. Here the CDR3 reads CASSYGGARNEKLFF. In DNA, the CDR3 is TGTGCCAGCAGTTACGGTGGTGCCCGTAATGAAAAACTGTTTTTT.

The J gene is TRBJ2-6, the V gene TRBV28; D is uncertain. V was cut by 2 bases and J by 3 bases, with 5 bases left in between. The CDR3 sequence is 14 residues long. Germline CDR1 is MDHEN and CDR2 is SYDVKM. This chain's CDR3 is CASSLGRGANVLTF. CDR3 coding DNA: TGTGCCAGCAGTTTAGGGCGTGGGGCCAACGTCCTGACTTTC.

This clone turned up a few times. V gene TRBV11-2 combines with J gene TRBJ1-6; TRBD1 matches at 7 bases. The CDR3 contains 16 residues. Germline lookup yields CDR1 SGHAT and CDR2 FQNNGV. J gave up 5 bases and V 5 bases, and 9 bases lay outside the gene matches. The DNA of the CDR3 is TGTGCCAGCAGCCCTCGACAGGGCAAGGATAATTCACCCCTCCACTTT. It encodes CASSPRQGKDNSPLHF.

The V call is TRBV5-1, the J call TRBJ2-5; 14 nucleotides match TRBD2. The CDR3 loop spans 17 amino acids. Germline CDR1 reads SGHRS; CDR2 reads YFSETQ. V gave up 3 bases and J gave up 1 base; unmatched junction bases: 5. CDR3 sequence: CASSSSGTSGSQETQYF. CDR3 DNA: TGCGCCAGCAGCTCCTCCGGGACTAGCGGGAGCCAAGAGACCCAGTACTTC.

The chain couples TRBV5-8 to TRBJ2-7; D assignment may be TRBD1 or TRBD2 (5 bases each). The CDR3 sequence is 15 residues long. Germline assignment: CDR1 SGHTS and CDR2 YDEGEE. The V end was cut by 4 bases, the J end by 2 bases, with 16 bases between. The CDR3 region is CASSPDGGGTYEQYF. The CDR3 region has the DNA TGTGCCAGCAGCCCCGATGGGGGTGGTACCTACGAGCAGTACTTC.

The chain is built from TRBV4-3 and TRBJ1-2; D perhaps matches TRBD1 (6 bases). This CDR3 comprises 16 residues. Between the trimmed V and J ends, which lost 4 bases and 2 bases, there was a span of 17 bases. Germline V gives CDR1 LGHNA, CDR2 YSLEER. The CDR3 DNA is TGCGCCAGCAGCCCCCGGGTGGCAGGGGTAAACTATGGCTACACCTTC. Translated, it gives CASSPRVAGVNYGYTF.

This chain links TRBV7-2 with TRBJ2-3, with D maybe TRBD2 (5 bases). With 2 bases removed from V and 0 bases from J, the gap between germline ends came to 9 bases. This CDR3 has 15 residues. Germline lookup yields CDR1 SGHTA and CDR2 FQGNSA. The CDR3 DNA follows: TGTGCCAGCAGCTTAAGGTCGGGGAGCACAGATACGCAGTATTTT. It codes for CASSLRSGSTDTQYF.